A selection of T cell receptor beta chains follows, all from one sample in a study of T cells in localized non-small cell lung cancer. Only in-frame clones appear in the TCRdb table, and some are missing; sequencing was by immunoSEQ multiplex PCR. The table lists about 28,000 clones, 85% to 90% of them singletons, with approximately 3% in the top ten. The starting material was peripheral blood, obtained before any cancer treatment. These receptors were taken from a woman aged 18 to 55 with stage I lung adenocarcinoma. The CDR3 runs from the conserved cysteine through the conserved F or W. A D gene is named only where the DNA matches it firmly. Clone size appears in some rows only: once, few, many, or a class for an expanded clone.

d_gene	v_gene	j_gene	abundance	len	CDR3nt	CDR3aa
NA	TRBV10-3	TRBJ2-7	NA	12	TGTGCCATCAGCGCACAGGGATACGAGCAGTACTTC	CAISAQGYEQYF
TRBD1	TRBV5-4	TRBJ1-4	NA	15	TGTGCCAGCAGCGACGGACAGGGCATAGGTGAAAAACTGTTTTTT	CASSDGQGIGEKLFF
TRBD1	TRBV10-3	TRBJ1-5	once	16	TGTGCCATCAGTGAGTCGGGGGACAGGGGCGGGCAGCCCCAGCATTTT	CAISESGDRGGQPQHF
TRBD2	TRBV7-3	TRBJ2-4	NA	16	TGTGCCAGCAGCCCCCGGGGGGGGCAAGCCAAAAACATTCAGTACTTC	CASSPRGGQAKNIQYF
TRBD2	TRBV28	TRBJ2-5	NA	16	TGTGCCAGCAGTTTATTAGGCGGGAGGGCGCAAGAGACCCAGTACTTC	CASSLLGGRAQETQYF
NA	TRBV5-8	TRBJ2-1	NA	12	TGTGCCAGCCAGGGTGACTACAATGAGCAGTTCTTC	CASQGDYNEQFF
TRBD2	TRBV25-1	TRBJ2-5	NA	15	TGTGCCAGCAGTGAAGCCCGAGCGGGAGGAGAGACCCAGTACTTC	CASSEARAGGETQYF
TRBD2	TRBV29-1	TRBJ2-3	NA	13	TGCAGCGTTGAAGTTAGCGGGACCGATACGCAGTATTTT	CSVEVSGTDTQYF
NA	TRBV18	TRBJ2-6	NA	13	TGTGCCAGCTCACCACCAGGGGCCAACGTCCTGACTTTC	CASSPPGANVLTF
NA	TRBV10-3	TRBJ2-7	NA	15	TGTGCCATCAGTGAGTCCAGTGGGACCTTCGGCGAGCAGTACTTC	CAISESSGTFGEQYF
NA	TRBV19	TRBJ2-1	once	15	TGTGCCAGTAGTCTCACCCACTACAGGGTTAATGAGCAGTTCTTC	CASSLTHYRVNEQFF
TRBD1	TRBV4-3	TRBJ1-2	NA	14	TGCGCCAGCAGCCAAGCACAGACAGGGTATGGCTACACCTTC	CASSQAQTGYGYTF
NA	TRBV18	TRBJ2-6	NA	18	TGTGCCAGCTCACTCGGACAGGGAGGGAGCGCTGGGGCCAACGTCCTGACTTTC	CASSLGQGGSAGANVLTF
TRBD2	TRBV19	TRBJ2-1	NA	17	TGTGCCAGTAGTATTAGCGGGAGGGCTGCCCCCTACAATGAGCAGTTCTTC	CASSISGRAAPYNEQFF
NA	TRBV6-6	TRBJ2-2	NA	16	TGTGCCAGCAGTTTGGTCAGGGGGGGGAACACCGGGGAGCTGTTTTTT	CASSLVRGGNTGELFF
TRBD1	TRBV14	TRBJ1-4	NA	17	TGTGCCAGCAGCCAAAGGACAGGGGCTTCAACTAATGAAAAACTGTTTTTT	CASSQRTGASTNEKLFF
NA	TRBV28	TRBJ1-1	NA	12	TGTGCCAGCAGTTTTGGGGGGACTGAAGCTTTCTTT	CASSFGGTEAFF
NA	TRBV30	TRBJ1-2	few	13	TGTGCCTGGAGTGTGACCGCTAACTATGGCTACACCTTC	CAWSVTANYGYTF
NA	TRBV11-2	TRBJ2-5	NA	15	TGTGCCAGCAGCCCTAGGCGGAGGACACAAGAGACCCAGTACTTC	CASSPRRRTQETQYF
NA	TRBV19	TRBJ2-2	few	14	TGTGCCAGTAGTATTAACAGGGCCACCGGGGAGCTGTTTTTT	CASSINRATGELFF
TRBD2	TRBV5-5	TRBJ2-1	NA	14	TGTGCCAGCAGCTTCCTAGCGGGAGGGATCGAGCAGTTCTTC	CASSFLAGGIEQFF
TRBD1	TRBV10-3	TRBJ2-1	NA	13	TGTGCCATCAGCGGACAGGTGGACAATGAGCAGTTCTTC	CAISGQVDNEQFF
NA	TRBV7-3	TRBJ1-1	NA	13	TGTGCCAGCAGCCTGGATCGGGATACTGAAGCTTTCTTT	CASSLDRDTEAFF
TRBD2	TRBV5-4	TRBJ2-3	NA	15	TGTGCCAGCAGATTCTATGCGGGAGGCGGGAATACGCAGTATTTT	CASRFYAGGGNTQYF
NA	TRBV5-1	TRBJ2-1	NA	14	TGCGCCAGCAGCTGGGACCTGTCCTACAATGAGCAGTTCTTC	CASSWDLSYNEQFF
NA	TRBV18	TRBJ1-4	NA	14	TGTGCCAGCTCACCATCCCAGGTCCCTGAAAAACTGTTTTTT	CASSPSQVPEKLFF
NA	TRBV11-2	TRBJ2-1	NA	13	TGTGCCAGCAGCTTAGCGGTAGCCGTTGAGCAGTTCTTC	CASSLAVAVEQFF
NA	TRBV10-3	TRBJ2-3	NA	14	TGTGCCATCAGCGCCGGAACCATCACAGATACGCAGTATTTT	CAISAGTITDTQYF